These 14 T cell receptor beta chains share one sample of origin, sequenced in a study of T cell responses to AZD1222 COVID-19 vaccine. Profiled with immunoSEQ multiplex PCR; TCRdb holds only in-frame clones, not every one. The sample shows 75,000 to 95,000 clones, about 85% of them seen only once. The specimen was peripheral blood, collected on day 0 of AZD1222 vaccination. All receptors derive from an adult in good health.

This chain joins TRBV5-1 and TRBJ1-5; a weak D match, TRBD1 (6 bases). The CDR3 length is 14 residues. Germline CDR1 and CDR2: SGHRS and YFSETQ. V was pared by 0 bases and J by 4 bases, with 8 bases between. CDR3 amino acids: CASSLDRENQPQHF. The CDR3 bases are TGCGCCAGCAGCTTGGACAGGGAAAATCAGCCCCAGCATTTT.

The chain's CDR3 is CATSDLSGQQYF. In nucleotides, the CDR3 is TGTGCCACCAGTGATTTAAGCGGACAGCAGTACTTC. This chain joins TRBV24-1 and TRBJ2-7; tentatively, D is TRBD2 (5 bases). The V gene's germline CDR1 is KGHDR and CDR2 SFDVKD. V gave up 1 base and J gave up 8 bases, with 8 bases separating them. This CDR3 is built from 12 residues.

In this sample, this clone turned up once. V and J are TRBV7-3 and TRBJ2-2; no clear D gene. The CDR3 is made up of 14 amino acids. The V gene's germline CDR1 is SGHTA and CDR2 FQGTGA. Trimming cost V 5 bases and J 1 base, with 8 bases left between them. The CDR3 loop reads CASSLGRNTGELFF. In DNA form, the CDR3 reads TGTGCCAGCAGCCTCGGACGGAACACCGGGGAGCTGTTTTTT. The whole variable domain, filled in from reference TRBV7-3 and TRBJ2-2, reads GAGVSQTPSNKVTEKGKYVELRCDPISGHTALYWYRQSLGQGPEFLIYFQGTGAADDSGLPNDRFFAVRPEGSVSTLKIQRTERGDSAVYLCASSLGRNTGELFFGEGSRLTVL.

This clone occurred a few times. The chain recombines TRBV28 with TRBJ1-1; D not resolved. CDR1 is MDHEN and CDR2 is SYDVKM in the germline V gene. Trimming took off 0 bases at V and 1 base at J, with 3 bases between the two ends. CDR3 length: 13 residues. The CDR3 reads CASSLWGNTEAFF. In nucleotides, the CDR3 is TGTGCCAGCAGTTTATGGGGGAACACTGAAGCTTTCTTT.

The chain links TRBV7-6 to TRBJ1-6; weak D call: TRBD1 (5 bases). Trimming took off 2 bases at V and 7 bases at J, with 12 bases between the two ends. Germline-derived CDR1 and CDR2 are SGHVS and FNYEAQ. This CDR3 region has 15 residues. The CDR3 bases are TGTGCCAGCAGCTTATCCGGGGGTGGCAATTCACCCCTCCACTTT. This codes for CASSLSGGGNSPLHF. Variable domain in full (rest from reference TRBV7-6 and TRBJ1-6): GAGVSQSPRYKVTKRGQDVALRCDPISGHVSLYWYRQALGQGPEFLTYFNYEAQQDKSGLPNDRFSAERPEGSISTLTIQRTEQRDSAMYRCASSLSGGGNSPLHFGNGTRLTVT.

The chain has TRBV6-2 or TRBV6-3 and TRBJ1-1; 7 positions agree with TRBD1. The J segment lost 3 bases and the V segment lost 6 bases, leaving 7 bases of the junction unmatched. The germline CDR1 and CDR2 sequences are MNHEY and SVGEGT. The CDR3 sequence is 14 residues long. CDR3 in amino acids: CASSLRTGYTEAFF. In nucleotides, the CDR3 is TGTGCCAGCAGCCTTCGGACAGGATACACTGAAGCTTTCTTT.

This chain uses TRBV30 with TRBJ2-3; D unresolved. The CDR3 spans 13 residues. The V end lost 4 bases, the J end lost 3 bases, and 11 bases lay between the germline ends. Germline CDR1 and CDR2: GTSNPN and SVGIG (reference sequence). The CDR3: CAWIPVGTDTQYF. Written as DNA, the CDR3 is TGTGCCTGGATCCCGGTTGGGACAGATACGCAGTATTTT.

The V call is TRBV19, the J call TRBJ2-1, with 9 bases that match TRBD1. The V segment lost 7 bases and the J segment 11 bases; nucleotides outside the gene matches: 9. CDR3 length: 13 residues. Germline CDR1 reads LNHDA; CDR2 reads SQIVND (reference sequence). DNA of the CDR3: TGTGCCAGTATGGGTTACAGGGGGCCACAGCAGTTCTTC. Protein: CASMGYRGPQQFF.

The genes are TRBV5-4 and TRBJ2-5; unclear D gene. The CDR3 extends over 11 amino acids. CDR1 SGHNT and CDR2 YYREEE come from the germline V gene (reference sequence). The ends were cut back, 4 bases at V and 3 bases at J, with 4 bases in the middle. CDR3 in amino acids: CASSNKETQYF. CDR3 sequence (DNA): TGTGCCAGCAGCAATAAAGAGACCCAGTACTTC. The complete variable domain, with remaining parts taken from reference TRBV5-4 and TRBJ2-5, reads ETGVTQSPTHLIKTRGQQVTLRCSSQSGHNTVSWYQQALGQGPQFIFQYYREEENGRGNFPPRFSGLQFPNYSSELNVNALELDDSALYLCASSNKETQYFGPGTRLLVL.

This chain connects TRBV6-5 to TRBJ2-1; 8 bases match TRBD1. The ends lost 8 bases at V and 8 bases at J; junction bases unmatched: 11. The germline V gene encodes CDR1 MNHEY and CDR2 SVGAGI. The CDR3 sequence is 14 residues long. The CDR3 DNA is TGTGCCAGCCGCAAGGGGCAGGGGGCCTATGAGCAGTTCTTC. Encoded protein: CASRKGQGAYEQFF.

The rearrangement joins TRBV18 to TRBJ1-1; D is unclear. Germline loops: CDR1 KGHSH, CDR2 LQKENI. CDR3 length: 13 amino acids. The V end lost 5 bases, the J end lost 10 bases, and 17 bases lay between the germline ends. As DNA, the CDR3 is TGTGCCAGCTCAGAATCCCAGGTGGTATCAGCTTTCTTT. It encodes CASSESQVVSAFF.

The chain recombines TRBV4-1 with TRBJ1-5, with D possibly matching TRBD1 (5 bases). The CDR3 has 15 residues. Per germline, CDR1 MGHRA and CDR2 YSYEKL. V lost 0 bases and J lost 6, with 12 bases in between. CDR3 DNA: TGCGCCAGCAGCCAAGAGGCGCTGGGACGTCAGCCCCAGCATTTT. Amino acids: CASSQEALGRQPQHF.

The genes are TRBV20-1 and TRBJ1-3; no reliable D call. The V gene's germline CDR1 is DFQATT and CDR2 SNEGSKA (reference sequence). This CDR3 has 10 residues. The germline V and J ends were trimmed by 3 bases and 8 bases, with 5 bases remaining between them. DNA for the CDR3: TGCAGTGCTAGTTTGGACACCATATATTTT. Its protein product is CSASLDTIYF.

The genes are TRBV9 and TRBJ1-1; D gene uncertain. The CDR3 sequence is 13 residues long. Germline assignment: CDR1 SGDLS and CDR2 YYNGEE. V was cut by 3 bases and J by 6 bases, with 12 bases left in between. CDR3 in DNA: TGTGCCAGCAGCGCGTTTAAGGGATCTGAAGCTTTCTTT. This encodes CASSAFKGSEAFF.